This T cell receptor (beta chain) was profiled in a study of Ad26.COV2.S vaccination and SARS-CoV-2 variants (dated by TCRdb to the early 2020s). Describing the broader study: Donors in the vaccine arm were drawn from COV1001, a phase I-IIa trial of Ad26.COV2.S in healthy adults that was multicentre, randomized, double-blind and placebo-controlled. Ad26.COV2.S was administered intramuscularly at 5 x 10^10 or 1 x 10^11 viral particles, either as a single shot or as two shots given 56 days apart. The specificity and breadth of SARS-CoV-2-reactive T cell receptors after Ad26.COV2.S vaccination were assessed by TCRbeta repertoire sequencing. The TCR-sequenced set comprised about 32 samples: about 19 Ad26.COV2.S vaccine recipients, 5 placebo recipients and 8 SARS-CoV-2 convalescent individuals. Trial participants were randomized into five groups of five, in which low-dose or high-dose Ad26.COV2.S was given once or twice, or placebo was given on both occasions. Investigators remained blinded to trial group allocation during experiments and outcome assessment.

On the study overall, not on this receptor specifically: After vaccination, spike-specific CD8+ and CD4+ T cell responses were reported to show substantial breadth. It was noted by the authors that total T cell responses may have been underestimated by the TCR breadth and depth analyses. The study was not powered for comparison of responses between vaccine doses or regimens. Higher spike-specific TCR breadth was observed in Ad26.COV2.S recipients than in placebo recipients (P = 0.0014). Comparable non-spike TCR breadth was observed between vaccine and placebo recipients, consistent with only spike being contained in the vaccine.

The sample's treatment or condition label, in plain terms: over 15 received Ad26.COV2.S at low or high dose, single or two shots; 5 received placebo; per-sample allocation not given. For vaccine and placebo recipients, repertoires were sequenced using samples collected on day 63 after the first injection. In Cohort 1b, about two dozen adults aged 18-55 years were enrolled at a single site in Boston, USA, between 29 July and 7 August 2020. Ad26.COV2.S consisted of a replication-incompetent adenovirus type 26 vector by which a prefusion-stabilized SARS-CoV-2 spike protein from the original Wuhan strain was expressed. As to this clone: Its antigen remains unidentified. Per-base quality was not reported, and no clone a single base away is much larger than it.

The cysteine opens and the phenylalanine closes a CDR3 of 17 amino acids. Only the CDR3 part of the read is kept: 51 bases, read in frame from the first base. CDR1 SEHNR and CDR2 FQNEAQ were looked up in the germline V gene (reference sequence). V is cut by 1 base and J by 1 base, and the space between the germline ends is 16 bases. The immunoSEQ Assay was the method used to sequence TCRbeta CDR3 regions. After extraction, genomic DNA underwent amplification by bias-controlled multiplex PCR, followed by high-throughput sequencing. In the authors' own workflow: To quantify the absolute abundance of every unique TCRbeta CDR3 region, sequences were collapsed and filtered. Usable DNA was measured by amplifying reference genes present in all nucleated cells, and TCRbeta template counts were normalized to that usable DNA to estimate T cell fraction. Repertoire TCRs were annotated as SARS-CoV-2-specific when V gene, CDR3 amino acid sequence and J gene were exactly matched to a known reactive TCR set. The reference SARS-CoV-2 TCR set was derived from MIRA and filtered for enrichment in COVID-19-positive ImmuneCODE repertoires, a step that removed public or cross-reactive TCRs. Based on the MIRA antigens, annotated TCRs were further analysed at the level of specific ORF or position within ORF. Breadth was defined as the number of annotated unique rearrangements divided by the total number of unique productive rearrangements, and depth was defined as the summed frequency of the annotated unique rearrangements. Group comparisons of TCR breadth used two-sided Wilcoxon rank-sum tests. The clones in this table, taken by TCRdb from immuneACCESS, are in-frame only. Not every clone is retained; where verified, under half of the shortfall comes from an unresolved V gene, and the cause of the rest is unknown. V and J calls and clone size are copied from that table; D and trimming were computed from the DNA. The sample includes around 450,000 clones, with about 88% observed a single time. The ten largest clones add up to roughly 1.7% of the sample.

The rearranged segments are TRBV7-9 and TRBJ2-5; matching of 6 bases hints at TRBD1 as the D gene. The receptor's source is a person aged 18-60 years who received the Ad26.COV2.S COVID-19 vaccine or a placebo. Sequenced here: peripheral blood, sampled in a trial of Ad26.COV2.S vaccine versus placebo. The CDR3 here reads CASSLVGGQRFQETQYF. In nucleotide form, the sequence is TGTGCCAGCAGCTTAGTAGGTGGACAGAGATTCCAAGAGACCCAGTACTTC.